The sequence of this T cell receptor beta chain was determined in a study of Ad26.COV2.S vaccination and SARS-CoV-2 variants. With respect to this clone: Its antigen is unidentified.

Germline CDR1 and CDR2: SGHVS and FQNEAQ. This CDR3 has 15 residues. V shed 2 bases and J 4 bases; nucleotides not matched to a gene: 7. Method: immunoSEQ multiplex PCR; TCRdb's copy keeps in-frame clones and lacks some. The repertoire consists of under 150,000 clones, with 86% occurring once and the leading ten covering 4% to 6%. General study results and limits: People who got the vaccine or the placebo had similar non-spike TCR breadth.

The source material was peripheral blood, sampled after recovery from COVID-19. The source is a human donor who had recovered from COVID-19. The V gene is TRBV7-8, the J gene TRBJ1-1; 7 bases are a match to TRBD1. CDR3 sequence: CASSLRRGLATEAFF. CDR3 DNA sequence: TGTGCCAGCAGCTTAAGGAGGGGGCTGGCCACTGAAGCTTTCTTT.